In this sample, the clone carrying this T cell receptor beta chain turned up once. This record belongs to a study of T cell responses to AZD1222 COVID-19 vaccine. CDR3 length: 14 residues. The V gene's germline CDR1 is SGHRS and CDR2 YFSETQ. Trimming removed 2 bases from V and 1 base from J, with 9 bases in between. Repertoires were generated with immunoSEQ multiplex PCR, while TCRdb's copy carries only in-frame clones and drops some. The sample shows about 110,000 clones, around 90% of them seen only once. This clonotype was sampled from an adult in good health. Here the sequenced sample was peripheral blood, taken on day 0 of AZD1222 vaccination. The rearrangement links TRBV5-1 to TRBJ1-1; D ambiguous. In DNA, the CDR3 is TGCGCCAGCAGCTTCTCCCGGGGGAACACTGAAGCTTTCTTT. This codes for CASSFSRGNTEAFF.